This section outlines one T cell receptor (beta chain) sequence together with its context. Its antigen is still unknown. The sample is drawn from a study of cytomegalovirus exposure and HLA in healthy donors. General study points: An analysis done earlier found most TCR beta V segments productive about 90% or about 30% of the time. At a 0.05 false discovery rate, a later analysis found 16,951 TCR beta sequences to be associated with HLA alleles. In a later analysis, productive TCRs from donors in an Asian-associated ancestry cluster reportedly carried fewer N-insertions than the cohort mean. According to the study, about 180 TCR beta chains were cytomegalovirus-associated.

V was clipped by 4 bases and J by 0 bases; unmatched bases: 7. The CDR3 length is 16 residues. Looked up from germline, CDR1 is SGHNT and CDR2 is YYREEE (reference sequence). Researchers ran the PCR with 60 Vbeta and 13 Jbeta primers. Data came from immunoSEQ multiplex PCR; TCRdb stores just in-frame clones and leaves some out. The table shows nearly 200,000 clones, with 70% to 85% occurring only once. Source material: PBMCs. The gene calls are TRBV5-4 and TRBJ2-1; 7 bases are a match to TRBD2. This TCR was sampled from a boy aged 2 to 10 in good health and CMV-seronegative. The CDR3 coding sequence is TGTGCCAGCAGCCGTCTAGCGGCGAGCTCCTACAATGAGCAGTTCTTC. The encoded protein is CASSRLAASSYNEQFF. The complete variable domain, with remaining parts taken from reference TRBV5-4 and TRBJ2-1, reads ETGVTQSPTHLIKTRGQQVTLRCSSQSGHNTVSWYQQALGQGPQFIFQYYREEENGRGNFPPRFSGLQFPNYSSELNVNALELDDSALYLCASSRLAASSYNEQFFGPGTRLTVL.